The 16 T cell receptor beta chains below come from one sample, sequenced in a study of blood T cell repertoires in COVID-19. Produced via immunoSEQ multiplex PCR; TCRdb's table is partial and in-frame only. The sample contains roughly 280,000 clones, around 84% of which appear only once. What was sequenced was peripheral blood. The receptor source for this set is a man aged 55 to 69 with acute or convalescent COVID-19.

V gene TRBV28 combines with J gene TRBJ1-1; D unclear. CDR1 is MDHEN, CDR2 SYDVKM, per germline. Trimming cost V 5 bases and J 4 bases, with 11 bases left between them. The length of the CDR3 is 13 residues. CDR3 region: CASSRSLATEAFF. CDR3 DNA: TGTGCCAGCAGTAGGAGCCTGGCCACTGAAGCTTTCTTT.

The chain links TRBV11-2 to TRBJ2-1, with TRBD2 as a possible D gene (6 bases). V gave up 4 bases and J gave up 0 bases, with 16 bases separating them. CDR1 is SGHAT, CDR2 FQNNGV, per germline. The CDR3 contains 17 residues. CDR3 residues: CASSSRLGGGSYNEQFF. The CDR3 DNA sequence: TGTGCCAGCAGCTCCCGACTTGGGGGAGGCTCCTACAATGAGCAGTTCTTC.

This CDR3 reads CASGQGQNTEAFF. For the CDR3, the DNA is TGTGCTAGTGGCCAGGGCCAGAACACTGAAGCTTTCTTT. The V and J genes are TRBV12-5 and TRBJ1-1; a possible D gene is TRBD1 (5 bases). V shed 6 bases and J shed 1 base, with 9 bases lying between them. CDR1 and CDR2 (germline): LGHNT, FRNRAP. The CDR3 is 13 residues long.

The chain carries TRBV24-1 and TRBJ2-2; 12 bases align to TRBD2. The length of the CDR3 is 16 residues. Germline CDR1 reads KGHDR; CDR2 reads SFDVKD. The V gene end was trimmed by 7 bases and the J gene end by 5 bases; junction bases not matched to a gene: 7. The DNA for the CDR3 is TGTGCCACCAGCGCCGGACTAGCGGGAAAGACCGGGGAGCTGTTTTTT. It encodes CATSAGLAGKTGELFF.

The chain combines TRBV10-3 with TRBJ1-1; D might be TRBD1 (6 bases). Germline CDR1 and CDR2: ENHRY and SYGVKD. The CDR3 runs to 16 residues. V gave up 10 bases and J gave up 0 bases, with 21 bases separating them. The CDR3 protein is CATRKAGETMNTEAFF. The CDR3 nucleotides read TGTGCCACCAGGAAGGCAGGGGAGACCATGAACACTGAAGCTTTCTTT.

V is TRBV4-2 and J is TRBJ2-3, with D possibly TRBD1 on 6 matching bases. This CDR3 is 17 amino acids long. Looked up from germline, CDR1 is LGHNA and CDR2 is YNFKEQ. Trimming stripped 0 bases from V and 2 bases from J, with 15 bases between. The DNA of the CDR3 is TGTGCCAGCAGCCAAGATAACAGAGGGGGTAACACAGATACGCAGTATTTT. Amino acid sequence: CASSQDNRGGNTDTQYF.

This clone was picked up one time. This chain joins TRBV5-1 and TRBJ2-5; possibly TRBD1 for D (5 bases). This CDR3 is built from 16 residues. The V and J ends lost 0 bases and 1 base respectively, with 13 bases between them. From germline, CDR1 is SGHRS and CDR2 YFSETQ. The CDR3: CASSLGVWGFQETQYF. CDR3 DNA sequence: TGCGCCAGCAGCTTGGGGGTGTGGGGCTTCCAAGAGACCCAGTACTTC.

This chain uses TRBV27 with TRBJ2-3; TRBD2 agrees at 10 bases. Germline V gene sequence: CDR1 MNHEY, CDR2 SMNVEV (reference sequence). CDR3 length equals 21 residues. The V segment lost 4 bases and the J segment 4 bases; nucleotides outside the gene matches: 23. CDR3 sequence reads: CASSSMRREREGLYVADTQYF. In DNA form, the CDR3 reads TGTGCCAGCAGTTCCATGAGGAGGGAGCGGGAGGGCCTTTACGTAGCAGATACGCAGTATTTT.

The J gene is TRBJ2-7, the V gene TRBV10-3, with D perhaps matching TRBD2 (5 bases). The V and J ends lost 3 bases and 7 bases respectively, with 16 bases between them. The CDR3 contains 14 residues. Per germline, CDR1 ENHRY and CDR2 SYGVKD. The CDR3 here is CAISEPIAFGEQYF. The CDR3 region has the DNA TGTGCCATCAGTGAACCTATAGCGTTCGGGGAGCAGTACTTC.

The gene calls are TRBV5-5 and TRBJ2-4; possible D gene TRBD1, 6 bases. CDR1 and CDR2 (germline): SGHKS, YYEKEE (reference sequence). The CDR3 consists of 18 residues. V was trimmed by 1 base and J by 2 bases, leaving 19 bases between them. Here the CDR3 reads CASSLRGWTAVPKNIQYF. The CDR3 coding sequence is TGTGCCAGCAGCTTGAGGGGGTGGACTGCCGTTCCCAAAAACATTCAGTACTTC.

The chain links TRBV28 to TRBJ1-5; 7 bases match TRBD1. Germline V CDR1 and CDR2: MDHEN, SYDVKM. J was trimmed by 5 bases and V by 5 bases; bases with no gene match: 6. The CDR3 is 14 amino acids. The CDR3 DNA reads TGTGCCAGCAGTGCCGGGACAGACTATCAGCCCCAGCATTTT. It translates to CASSAGTDYQPQHF.

The chain is built from TRBV7-9 and TRBJ2-3; no clear D. Germline values: CDR1 SEHNR, CDR2 FQNEAQ (reference sequence). CDR3 length equals 15 residues. The V end lost 6 bases, the J end lost 0 bases, and 13 bases lay between the germline ends. The CDR3 sequence: CASSLRTVSTDTQYF. DNA for the CDR3: TGTGCCAGCAGTTTACGTACAGTAAGCACAGATACGCAGTATTTT.

The CDR3 sequence is CASSPMAGGTLEQYF. The CDR3 DNA follows: TGTGCCAGCAGCCCCATGGCGGGGGGGACGCTCGAGCAGTACTTC. This chain joins TRBV7-9 and TRBJ2-7; 9 bases are a match to TRBD2. The J segment lost 6 bases and the V segment lost 5 bases, leaving 11 bases of the junction unmatched. This CDR3 comprises 15 residues. From germline, CDR1 is SEHNR and CDR2 FQNEAQ (reference sequence). The entire variable domain, with the rest obtained from reference TRBV7-9 and TRBJ2-7, is as follows: DTGVSQNPRHKITKRGQNVTFRCDPISEHNRLYWYRQTLGQGPEFLTYFQNEAQLEKSRLLSDRFSAERPKGSFSTLEIQRTEQGDSAMYLCASSPMAGGTLEQYFGPGTRLTVT.

The chain employs TRBV6-6 and TRBJ2-7, with D perhaps matching TRBD2 (6 bases). The CDR3 totals 15 residues. The V end lost 4 bases, the J end lost 2 bases, and 15 bases lay between the germline ends. Per germline, CDR1 MNHNY and CDR2 SVGAGI (reference sequence). Here the CDR3 reads CASSSSLREAYEQYF. The CDR3 nucleotides read TGTGCCAGCAGTTCGTCCTTGAGGGAGGCCTACGAGCAGTACTTC.

The rearrangement uses TRBV11-2 and TRBJ2-7; TRBD2 agrees at 11 bases. V dropped 2 bases and J dropped 1; count of bases not matched to a gene: 10. The germline V gene encodes CDR1 SGHAT and CDR2 FQNNGV. CDR3 length: 18 amino acids. Here the CDR3 reads CASSLRLAGSPSSYEQYF. CDR3 in DNA: TGTGCCAGCAGCTTAAGACTAGCGGGAAGTCCCTCATCCTACGAGCAGTACTTC.

The genes are TRBV16 and TRBJ2-7, with D unresolved. The CDR3 covers 14 residues. The V gene lost 0 bases and the J gene lost 5 bases, with 11 bases spanning the gap. In germline, CDR1 is KGHSY, CDR2 FQNENV. CDR3 residues: CASSQSLEAHEQYF. The DNA of the CDR3 is TGTGCCAGCAGCCAATCCCTAGAGGCGCACGAGCAGTACTTC. Complete variable domain (other parts from reference TRBV16 and TRBJ2-7): GEEVAQTPKHLVRGEGQKAKLYCAPIKGHSYVFWYQQVLKNEFKFLISFQNENVFDETGMPKERFSAKCLPNSPCSLEIQATKLEDSAVYFCASSQSLEAHEQYFGPGTRLTVT.